One sample yielded the 15 T cell receptor beta chains listed below, sequenced in a study of cytomegalovirus exposure and HLA in healthy donors. It was with 60 Vbeta and 13 Jbeta primers that the PCR ran. The data were produced by immunoSEQ multiplex PCR, yet TCRdb's version contains in-frame clones alone and is incomplete. The table lists 100,000 to 150,000 clones, 65% to 75% of them singletons, with 4% in the top ten. The sequencing input was PBMCs. Receptor source: a middle-aged man in good health and CMV-seropositive.

This clone was picked up a small number of times. V gene TRBV7-6 combines with J gene TRBJ1-5; D is unresolved. This CDR3 comprises 14 residues. Germline assignment: CDR1 SGHVS and CDR2 FNYEAQ. Trimming took off 1 base at V and 7 bases at J, with 11 bases between the two ends. CDR3 sequence reads: CASSLGSGGQPQHF. The CDR3 DNA follows: TGTGCCAGCAGCTTAGGCTCAGGTGGGCAGCCCCAGCATTTT.

The chain links TRBV6-6 to TRBJ2-1, with a possible D match to TRBD1 (5 bases). This CDR3 region has 12 residues. Trimming cost V 7 bases and J 7 bases, with 11 bases left between them. Germline V gives CDR1 MNHNY, CDR2 SVGAGI (reference sequence). CDR3 DNA sequence: TGTGCCAGCATAGGGGAAAGAAATGAGCAGTTCTTC. Translation: CASIGERNEQFF.

This clone has more than one count but fewer than ten. V gene TRBV7-2 combines with J gene TRBJ2-7; D ambiguous. This CDR3 spans 14 amino acids. CDR1 and CDR2 from the germline V gene are SGHTA and FQGNSA. The germline V and J ends were trimmed by 5 bases and 0 bases, with 11 bases remaining between them. In nucleotides, the CDR3 is TGTGCCAGCAGCCCGTCCCTTAACTCCTACGAGCAGTACTTC. This sequence encodes CASSPSLNSYEQYF.

The chain joins TRBV6-5 to TRBJ2-2; maybe TRBD2 (5 bases). The CDR3 has 14 amino acids. Trimming removed 6 bases from V and 4 bases from J, with 12 bases in between. Per germline, CDR1 MNHEY and CDR2 SVGAGI. CDR3 protein: CASRREGSTGELFF. CDR3 sequence (DNA): TGTGCCAGCAGGAGAGAGGGAAGCACCGGGGAGCTGTTTTTT.

V is TRBV5-1 and J is TRBJ1-4; 11 bases are a match to TRBD1. This CDR3 has 15 amino acids. V shed 4 bases, J shed 8 bases, and the junction held 7 bases outside the gene matches. The germline V gene has CDR1 SGHRS and CDR2 YFSETQ. CDR3 DNA: TGCGCCAGCAGCACTTGGACAGGGGGCTCAGAAAAACTGTTTTTT. Encoded protein: CASSTWTGGSEKLFF.

This clone was found once. J is TRBJ2-2 and V is TRBV5-4; 9 bases fit TRBD1. V lost 3 bases, J lost 0 bases, and 3 bases stayed unmatched. CDR1 and CDR2 (germline): SGHNT, YYREEE (reference sequence). The CDR3 length is 16 residues. The CDR3 sequence is CASSWGDRANTGELFF. The CDR3 bases are TGTGCCAGCAGCTGGGGGGACAGGGCGAACACCGGGGAGCTGTTTTTT.

The chain recombines TRBV25-1 with TRBJ1-4; no reliable D call. Trimming took 3 bases from V and 3 from J, leaving 20 bases between them. Germline V gives CDR1 MGHDK, CDR2 SYGVNS. This CDR3 has 18 amino acids. CDR3 sequence reads: CASSDRGVTGGSNEKLFF. CDR3 nucleotides: TGTGCCAGCAGTGATCGTGGAGTGACGGGAGGATCTAATGAAAAACTGTTTTTT.

The rearrangement uses TRBV7-3 and TRBJ2-7, with 12 nucleotides matching TRBD2. The V and J ends lost 5 bases and 5 bases, in that order; junction bases with no gene match: 7. The CDR3 has 15 residues. Germline CDR1 is SGHTA and CDR2 is FQGTGA. CDR3 loop: CASSPRLAGVNEQYF. As DNA, the CDR3 is TGTGCCAGCAGCCCCCGACTAGCGGGAGTCAACGAGCAGTACTTC.

The chain has TRBV5-8 and TRBJ2-3; TRBD2 matches 10 bases. This CDR3 contains 16 residues. V trimming: 4 bases; J trimming: 3 bases; junction bases outside the gene matches: 8. Per the germline V gene, CDR1 is SGHTS and CDR2 is YDEGEE. The CDR3 bases are TGTGCCAGCAGCATGACTAGCGGGTCGTTGACAGATACGCAGTATTTT. It codes for CASSMTSGSLTDTQYF.

V is TRBV5-1 and J is TRBJ2-3, with TRBD1 matching over 9 bases. The germline V gene encodes CDR1 SGHRS and CDR2 YFSETQ. The CDR3 loop spans 14 amino acids. The V and J ends lost 4 bases and 4 bases, in that order; junction bases with no gene match: 4. This CDR3 is CASSPRQGADTQYF. CDR3 coding DNA: TGCGCCAGCAGCCCCCGACAGGGGGCAGATACGCAGTATTTT.

The CDR3 spells CASTSRETQYF. The CDR3 bases are TGCGCCAGCACCTCTAGAGAGACCCAGTACTTC. The V and J genes are TRBV5-1 and TRBJ2-5; D gene ambiguous. V lost 6 bases and J 4 bases, leaving 7 bases between the germline ends. The CDR3 totals 11 residues. CDR1 is SGHRS and CDR2 is YFSETQ in the germline V gene.

V is TRBV5-4 and J is TRBJ2-1; tentative D call: TRBD2 (5 bases). V lost 6 bases, J lost 0 bases, and 13 bases lay in between. The germline gives CDR1 SGHNT, CDR2 YYREEE (reference sequence). The CDR3 is made up of 15 amino acids. CDR3 amino acids: CASMTKRDSYNEQFF. In DNA, the CDR3 is TGTGCCAGCATGACAAAACGGGACTCCTACAATGAGCAGTTCTTC.

The chain couples TRBV20-1 to TRBJ2-1; D uncertain. The CDR3 spans 11 residues. Per the germline V gene, CDR1 is DFQATT and CDR2 is SNEGSKA (reference sequence). V shed 6 bases and J shed 5 bases, with 8 bases lying between them. DNA of the CDR3: TGCAGTGCCTTAGGAGACAATGAGCAGTTCTTC. Encoded protein: CSALGDNEQFF.

The chain has TRBV6-1 and TRBJ2-1; TRBD2 might be the D (6 bases). With 4 bases removed from V and 7 bases from J, the gap between germline ends came to 14 bases. The CDR3 sequence is 14 residues long. Looked up from germline, CDR1 is MNHNS and CDR2 is SASEGT. Here the CDR3 reads CASSGGLALNEQFF. Written as DNA, the CDR3 is TGTGCCAGCAGTGGGGGTCTAGCGCTTAATGAGCAGTTCTTC.

The J gene is TRBJ2-1, the V gene TRBV4-1, with D possibly being TRBD2 (6 bases). Trimming removed 0 bases at V and 4 bases at J, with 16 bases between. The germline gives CDR1 MGHRA, CDR2 YSYEKL. The CDR3 contains 17 residues. CDR3 residues: CASSQDSPGEPYNEQFF. The CDR3 region has the DNA TGCGCCAGCAGCCAAGATTCCCCGGGGGAGCCGTACAATGAGCAGTTCTTC.